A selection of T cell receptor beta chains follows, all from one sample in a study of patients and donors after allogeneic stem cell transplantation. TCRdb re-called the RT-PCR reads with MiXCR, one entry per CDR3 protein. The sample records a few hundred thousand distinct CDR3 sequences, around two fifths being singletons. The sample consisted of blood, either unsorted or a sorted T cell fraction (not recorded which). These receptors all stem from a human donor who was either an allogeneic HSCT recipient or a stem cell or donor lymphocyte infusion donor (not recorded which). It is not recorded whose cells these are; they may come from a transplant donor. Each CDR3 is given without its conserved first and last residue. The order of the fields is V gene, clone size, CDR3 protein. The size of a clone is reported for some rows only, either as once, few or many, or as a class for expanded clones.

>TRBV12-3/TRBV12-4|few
ASSLTRSGEGYT
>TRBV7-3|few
ASSLGYVGGQVRGYT
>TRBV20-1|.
SARGAPTGDRYTTNEKLF
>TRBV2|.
ASSEAPGLSTDTQY
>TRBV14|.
ASSPGPMRGYEQY
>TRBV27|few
ASSFNRDNSPLH
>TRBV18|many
ASSPQGEAF
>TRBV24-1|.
ATRGGRGDTQY
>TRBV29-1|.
SVETRQGRGTEAF
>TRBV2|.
ASSETVGDLYT
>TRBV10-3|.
AISPGGVTGELF
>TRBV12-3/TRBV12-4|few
ASSTYTDNEQF
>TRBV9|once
ASTPSGIETQY
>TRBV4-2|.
ASSPERGTLGTDTQY
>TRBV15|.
ATTRDPGYGYT
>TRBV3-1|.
ASSQSDYNSPLH
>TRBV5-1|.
ASSSPRSGGDNEQF
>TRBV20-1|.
SASQPTRSTSYEQY
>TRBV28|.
ASSPPGPTEQY
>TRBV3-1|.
ASSQGTGGNSPLH
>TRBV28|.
ASRRQEGNNSPLH
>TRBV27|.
ASSLVAKTNYEQY
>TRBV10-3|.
AISESLNTEAF
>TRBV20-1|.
SARPRGNQPQH
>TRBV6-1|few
ASSELGGPEAF
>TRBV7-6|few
ASSLEAVRDNTEAF
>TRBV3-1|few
ASSQDPGQGVNGYT
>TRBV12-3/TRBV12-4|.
ASSLAPGTGRI
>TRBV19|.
ASRIMTGDNSPLH
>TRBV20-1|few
SASAFTGNTEAF
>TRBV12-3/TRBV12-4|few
ASSPSRGAQGYT
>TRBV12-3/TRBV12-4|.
ASKLLQGAETQY
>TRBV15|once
ATSREPGTGMLH
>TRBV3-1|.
ASSQGQFQPQH
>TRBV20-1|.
SARRGGSTSNSPLH
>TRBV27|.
ASSLGQFYGYT
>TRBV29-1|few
SVEPPDGYNEQF
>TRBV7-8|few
ASSLGTRDTQY
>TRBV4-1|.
ASSPQGLTADQPQH
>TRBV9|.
ASSVGGTASYEQY
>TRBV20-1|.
SASWDRSSGNTIY
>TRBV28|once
ASTTEISYNEQF
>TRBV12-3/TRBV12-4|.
ASSRLAYEQY
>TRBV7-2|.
ASSLASFSGNTIY
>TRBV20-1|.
SASNAGDTQY
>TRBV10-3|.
AISATDRGTYEQY
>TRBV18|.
ASSPTMGQRSYGYT
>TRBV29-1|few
SAGQGTAGELF
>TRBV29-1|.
SVIQAEDYEQY
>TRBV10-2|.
ASSPGLAGPVFVNEQY
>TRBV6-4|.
APPPRERTNYGYT
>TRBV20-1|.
SASEVSGAYEQY
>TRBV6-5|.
ASSYAPSGTDTQY
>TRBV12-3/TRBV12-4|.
ASSWTSNYGYT
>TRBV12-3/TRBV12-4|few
ASSLTGALRTEAF
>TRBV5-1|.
ASTRQGPGTGELF
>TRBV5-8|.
ASSLALPVSKGSPLH
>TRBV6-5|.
ASSTKGGGDTQY
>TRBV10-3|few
AIRRDMNTEAF
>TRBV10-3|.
AISEYGTNTEAF